This entry describes one TCR beta chain. The data are from a study of blood T cell repertoires in COVID-19. Per the study methods: Estimates of nucleated cell counts were drawn from the amplification of reference gene primers. TCRdb's table, derived via immunoSEQ multiplex PCR, lists solely in-frame clones and lacks some. V, J and clone size are taken as reported in that table, and D and trimming were inferred from the DNA itself. The sample has fewer than 300,000 clones, 81% seen once. The CDR3 is 13 residues long. Between the trimmed V and J ends, which lost 5 bases and 3 bases, there was a span of 10 bases. Germline CDR1 SGHAT, CDR2 FQNNGV.

This receptor was obtained from a woman aged 60-75 years with active or convalescent COVID-19. V usage is TRBV11-2 and J usage is TRBJ1-2; possible D gene TRBD1, 6 bases. Sequenced material: peripheral blood. The CDR3 DNA reads TGTGCCAGCAGCACGACAGGATACTATGGCTACACCTTC. As protein: CASSTTGYYGYTF. The whole variable domain, filled in from reference TRBV11-2 and TRBJ1-2, reads EAGVAQSPRYKIIEKRQSVAFWCNPISGHATLYWYQQILGQGPKLLIQFQNNGVVDDSQLPKDRFSAERLKGVDSTLKIQPAKLEDSAVYLCASSTTGYYGYTFGSGTRLTVV.